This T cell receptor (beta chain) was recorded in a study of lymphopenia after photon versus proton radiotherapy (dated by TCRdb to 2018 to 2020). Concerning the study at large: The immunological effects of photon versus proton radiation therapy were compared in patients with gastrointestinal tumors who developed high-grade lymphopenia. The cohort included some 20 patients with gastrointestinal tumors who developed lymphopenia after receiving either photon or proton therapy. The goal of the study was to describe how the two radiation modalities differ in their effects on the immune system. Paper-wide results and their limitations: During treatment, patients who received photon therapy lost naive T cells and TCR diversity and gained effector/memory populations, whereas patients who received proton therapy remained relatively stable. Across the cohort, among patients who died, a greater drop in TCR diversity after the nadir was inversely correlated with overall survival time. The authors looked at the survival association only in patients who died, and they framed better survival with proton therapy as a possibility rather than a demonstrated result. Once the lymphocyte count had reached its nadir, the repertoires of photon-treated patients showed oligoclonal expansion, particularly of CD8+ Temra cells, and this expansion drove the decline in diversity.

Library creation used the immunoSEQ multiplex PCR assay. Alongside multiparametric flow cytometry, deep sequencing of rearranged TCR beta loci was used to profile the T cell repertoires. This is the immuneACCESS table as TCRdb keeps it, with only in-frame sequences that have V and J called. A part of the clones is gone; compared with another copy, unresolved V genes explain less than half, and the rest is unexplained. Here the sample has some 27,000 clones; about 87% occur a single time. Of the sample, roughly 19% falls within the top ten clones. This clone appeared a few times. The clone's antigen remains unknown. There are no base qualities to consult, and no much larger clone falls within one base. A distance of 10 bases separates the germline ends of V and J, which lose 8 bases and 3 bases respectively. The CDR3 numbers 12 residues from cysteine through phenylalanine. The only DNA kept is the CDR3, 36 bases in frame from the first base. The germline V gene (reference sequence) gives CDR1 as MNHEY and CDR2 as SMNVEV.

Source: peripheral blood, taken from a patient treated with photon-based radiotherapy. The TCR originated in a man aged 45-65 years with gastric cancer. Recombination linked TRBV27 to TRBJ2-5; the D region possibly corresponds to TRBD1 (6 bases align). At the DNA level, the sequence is TGTGCCAGCGGGACAATCAAAGAGACCCAGTACTTC. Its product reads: CASGTIKETQYF.